The present entry profiles one TCR beta chain with its context. Its antigen is not known. Time point denoted: week 5, during vaccination. All doses held 300 ug of mutant IDH1 20-mer peptide, with topical imiquimod. Method: immunoSEQ multiplex PCR; TCRdb's copy keeps in-frame clones and lacks some. The table lists around 78,000 clones, 75% to 95% of them singletons, with 0.56% in the top ten. The CDR3 totals 14 residues. CDR1 is SGHDT and CDR2 is YYEEEE in the germline V gene. Trimming shortened V by 4 bases and J by 2 bases, and 12 bases separated the two germline ends. This sample was included in a study of a mutant IDH1 vaccine in newly diagnosed glioma. Findings and limits, study-wide: Any relationship between pseudoprogression and changes in top peripheral T cell clonotypes seemed absent.

The V call is TRBV5-6, the J call TRBJ1-2; a possible D gene is TRBD1 (5 bases). The source material was PBMCs, sampled from a glioma patient whose treatment included an IDH1 peptide vaccine. This clonotype was sampled from a woman in her 50s with glioma. CDR3 region: CASSLPGGNYGYTF. As DNA, the CDR3 is TGTGCCAGCAGCCTCCCGGGGGGGAACTATGGCTACACCTTC.